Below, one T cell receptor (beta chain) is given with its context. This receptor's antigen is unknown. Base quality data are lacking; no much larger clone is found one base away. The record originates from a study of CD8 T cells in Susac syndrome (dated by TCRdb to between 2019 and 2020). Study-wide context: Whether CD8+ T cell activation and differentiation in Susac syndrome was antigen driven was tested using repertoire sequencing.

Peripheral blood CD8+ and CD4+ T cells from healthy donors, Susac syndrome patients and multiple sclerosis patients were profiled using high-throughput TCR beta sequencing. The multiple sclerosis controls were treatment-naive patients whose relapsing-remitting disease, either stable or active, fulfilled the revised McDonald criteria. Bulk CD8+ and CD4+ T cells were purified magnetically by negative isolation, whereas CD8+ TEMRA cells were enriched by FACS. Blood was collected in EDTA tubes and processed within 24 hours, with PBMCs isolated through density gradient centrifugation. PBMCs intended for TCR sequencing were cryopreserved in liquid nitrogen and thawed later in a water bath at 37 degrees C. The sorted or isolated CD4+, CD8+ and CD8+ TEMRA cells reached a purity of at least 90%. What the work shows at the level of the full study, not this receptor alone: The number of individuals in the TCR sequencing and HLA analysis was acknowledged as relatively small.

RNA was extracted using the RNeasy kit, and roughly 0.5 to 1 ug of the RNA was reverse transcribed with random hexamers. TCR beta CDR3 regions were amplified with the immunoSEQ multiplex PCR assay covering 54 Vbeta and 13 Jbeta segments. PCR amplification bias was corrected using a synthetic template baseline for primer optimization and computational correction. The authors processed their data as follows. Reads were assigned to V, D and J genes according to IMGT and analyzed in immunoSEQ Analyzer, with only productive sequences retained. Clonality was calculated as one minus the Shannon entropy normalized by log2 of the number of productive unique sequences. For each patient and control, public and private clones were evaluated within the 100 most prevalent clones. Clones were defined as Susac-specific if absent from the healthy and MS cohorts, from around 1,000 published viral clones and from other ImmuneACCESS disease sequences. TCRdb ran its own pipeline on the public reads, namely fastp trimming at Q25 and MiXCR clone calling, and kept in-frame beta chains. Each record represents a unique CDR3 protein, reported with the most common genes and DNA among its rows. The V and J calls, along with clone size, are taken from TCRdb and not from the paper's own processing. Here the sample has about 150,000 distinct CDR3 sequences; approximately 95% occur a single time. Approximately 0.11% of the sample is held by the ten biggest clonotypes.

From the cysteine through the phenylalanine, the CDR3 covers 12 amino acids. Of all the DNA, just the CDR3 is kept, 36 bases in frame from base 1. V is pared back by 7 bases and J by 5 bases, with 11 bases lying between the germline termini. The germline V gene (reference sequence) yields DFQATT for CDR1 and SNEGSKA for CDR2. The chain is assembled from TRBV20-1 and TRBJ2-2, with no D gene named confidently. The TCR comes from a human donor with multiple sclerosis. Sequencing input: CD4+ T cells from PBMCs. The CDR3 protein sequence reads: CSVWAQTGELFF. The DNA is TGCAGTGTCTGGGCCCAGACCGGGGAGCTGTTTTTT.